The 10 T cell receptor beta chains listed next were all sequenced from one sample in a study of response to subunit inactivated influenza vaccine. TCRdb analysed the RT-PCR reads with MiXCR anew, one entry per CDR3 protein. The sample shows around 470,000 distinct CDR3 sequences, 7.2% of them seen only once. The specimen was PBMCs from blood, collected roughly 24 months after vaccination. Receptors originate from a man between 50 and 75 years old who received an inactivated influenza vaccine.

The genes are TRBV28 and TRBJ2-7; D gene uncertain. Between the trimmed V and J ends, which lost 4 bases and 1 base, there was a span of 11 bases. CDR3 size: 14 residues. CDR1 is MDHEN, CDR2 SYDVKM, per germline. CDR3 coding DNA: TGTGCCAGCAGTTGGGATGGGCTGTCCTACGAGCAGTACTTC. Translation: CASSWDGLSYEQYF.

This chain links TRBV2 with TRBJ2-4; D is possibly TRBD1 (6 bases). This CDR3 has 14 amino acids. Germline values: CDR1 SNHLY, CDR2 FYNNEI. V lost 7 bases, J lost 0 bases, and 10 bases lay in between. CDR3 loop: CASISGVAKNIQYF. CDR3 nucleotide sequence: TGTGCCAGCATCTCAGGGGTAGCCAAAAACATTCAGTACTTC.

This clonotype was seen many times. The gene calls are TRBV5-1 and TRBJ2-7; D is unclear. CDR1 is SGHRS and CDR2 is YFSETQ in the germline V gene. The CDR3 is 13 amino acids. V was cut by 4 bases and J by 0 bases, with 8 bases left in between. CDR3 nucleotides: TGCGCCAGCAGCCGGTCCCCCTCCTACGAGCAGTACTTC. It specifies CASSRSPSYEQYF.

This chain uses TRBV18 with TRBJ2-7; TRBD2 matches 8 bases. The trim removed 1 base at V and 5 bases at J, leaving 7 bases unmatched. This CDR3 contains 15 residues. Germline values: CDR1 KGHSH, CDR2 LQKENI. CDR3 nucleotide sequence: TGTGCCAGCTCACCACTAGCGGGAACGGTAAACGAGCAGTACTTC. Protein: CASSPLAGTVNEQYF.

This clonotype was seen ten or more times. CDR3 bases: TGTGCCAGCAGGACAACCGGGACTAGCGGGGGTTCTGAGACCCAGTACTTC. The encoded protein is CASRTTGTSGGSETQYF. The chain is built from TRBV7-8 and TRBJ2-5; 14 bases map to TRBD2. From germline, CDR1 is SGHVS and CDR2 FQNEAQ. The CDR3 consists of 17 residues. Trimming removed 6 bases from V and 5 bases from J; junction bases left unmatched: 11. Drawing the rest from reference TRBV7-8 and TRBJ2-5, the complete variable domain is GAGVSQSPRYKVAKRGQDVALRCDPISGHVSLFWYQQALGQGPEFLTYFQNEAQLDKSGLPSDRFFAERPEGSVSTLKIQRTQQEDSAVYLCASRTTGTSGGSETQYFGPGTRLLVL.

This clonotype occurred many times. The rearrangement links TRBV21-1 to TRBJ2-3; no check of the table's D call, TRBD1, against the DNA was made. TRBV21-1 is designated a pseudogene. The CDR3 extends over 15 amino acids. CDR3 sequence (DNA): TGTGCCAGCAGCAATAGACAGGCTAGAGAAGATACGCAGTATTTT. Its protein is CASSNRQAREDTQYF.

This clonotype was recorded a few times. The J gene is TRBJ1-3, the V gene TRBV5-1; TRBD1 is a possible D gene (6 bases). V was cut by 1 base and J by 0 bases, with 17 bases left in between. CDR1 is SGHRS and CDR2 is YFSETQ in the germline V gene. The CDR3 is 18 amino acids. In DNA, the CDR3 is TGCGCCAGCAGCTTGAATCTCCGGGACACTATCTCTGGAAACACCATATATTTT. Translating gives CASSLNLRDTISGNTIYF. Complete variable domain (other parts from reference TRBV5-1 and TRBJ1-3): KAGVTQTPRYLIKTRGQQVTLSCSPISGHRSVSWYQQTPGQGLQFLFEYFSETQRNKGNFPGRFSGRQFSNSRSEMNVSTLELGDSALYLCASSLNLRDTISGNTIYFGEGSWLTVV.

CDR3 sequence reads: CASILNYNEQFF. Written as DNA, the CDR3 is TGTGCCAGCATACTAAACTACAATGAGCAGTTCTTC. The rearrangement joins TRBV7-2 to TRBJ2-1; D remains ambiguous. V dropped 7 bases and J dropped 3 bases, with 7 bases sitting between them. This CDR3 comprises 12 residues. The germline CDR1 and CDR2 sequences are SGHTA and FQGNSA.

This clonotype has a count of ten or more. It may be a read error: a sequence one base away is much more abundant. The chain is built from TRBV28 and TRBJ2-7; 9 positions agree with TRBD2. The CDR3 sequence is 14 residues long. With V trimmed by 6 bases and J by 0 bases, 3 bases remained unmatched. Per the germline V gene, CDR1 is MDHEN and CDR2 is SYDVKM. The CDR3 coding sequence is TGTGCCAGCAGGGGTAGCGGGAGCTCCTACGAGCAGTACTTC. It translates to CASRGSGSSYEQYF. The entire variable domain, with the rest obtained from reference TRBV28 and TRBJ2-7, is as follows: DVKVTQSSRYLVKRTGEKVFLECVQDMDHENMFWYRQDPGLGLRLIYFSYDVKMKEKGDIPEGYSVSREKKERFSLILESASTNQTSMYLCASRGSGSSYEQYFGPGTRLTVT.

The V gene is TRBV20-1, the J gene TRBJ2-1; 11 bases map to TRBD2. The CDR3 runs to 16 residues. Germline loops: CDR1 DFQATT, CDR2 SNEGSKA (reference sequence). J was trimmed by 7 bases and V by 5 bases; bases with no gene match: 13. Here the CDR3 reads CSAFLLAGGPMNEQFF. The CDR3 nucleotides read TGCAGTGCTTTTTTATTAGCGGGAGGGCCCATGAATGAGCAGTTCTTC.